This TCR beta chain was recorded in a study of blood T cell repertoires in COVID-19 (dated by TCRdb to 2018 to 2020). With respect to the entire study: Samples covering the acute and convalescent phases of COVID-19 were provided by collaborators in the United States, Italy and Spain. The repertoires were made available in a free public database intended to serve as a resource for research on the immune response to SARS-CoV-2. The samples were drawn from two sources: the first 160 participants of the ongoing ImmuneRACE study, and 1,254 subjects contributed by 6 global collaborators. Subjects who had been exposed to COVID-19, were actively infected with it, or had recovered from it provided the deeply sampled blood TCRbeta repertoires that made up the dataset. Where HLA class I and class II types were available, the types were taken from metadata supplied by the sample provider, not from assay-based typing. The prospective study material was composed of cDNA or gDNA derived from T cells, B-cell-depleted T cells, or PBMCs. A de-identified subject ID, COVID-19 status, age in years and sex were almost always included in the sample metadata.

For this clone: Its antigen target is currently unknown. At one end the junction does not follow the germline gene, possibly because of a read error.

Summary of the overall study and its limitations: How much clinical and demographic metadata was included differed by source and by participant, and the metadata was provided uncurated.

TCRbeta CDR3 regions were amplified from genomic DNA by means of the immunoSEQ Assay, a bias-controlled multiplex PCR. In the authors' own workflow: Nucleated cell counts per sample were estimated from amplification of reference gene primers within the assay. To quantify the absolute abundance of each unique TCRbeta CDR3 rearrangement, sequence reads were collapsed and filtered. For each sample, productive Simpson clonality was calculated as the square root of Simpson's diversity index over productive rearrangements. Held by TCRdb, this immuneACCESS table contains in-frame sequences only and omits some clones. Under half of the omission traces to an unresolved V gene where checked; the cause of the rest is unknown. From that table come the V and J calls and clone size; the DNA was used to work out D and trimming. Recorded for this sample are 65,000 or so clones; more than 75% of them occurred a single time. Over 0.95% of the sample rests with the top ten.

Each collaborating institution followed its own protocols to collect whole blood in K2EDTA tubes. Collaborator samples were shipped for TCRbeta analysis as frozen whole blood, isolated PBMCs, or DNA extracted from either sample type. This TCR came from a man aged 55 to 70 with acute or convalescent COVID-19. The specimen was peripheral blood.

This receptor carries the CDR3 CASSLGGRGVASPLHF. The nucleotide sequence reads as follows: TGTGCCAGCAGTTTAGGGGGCAGGGGAGTCGCTTCACCCCTCCACTTT. The chain joins TRBV7-9 to TRBJ1-6, with 7 junctional bases fitting TRBD1. The germline V gene (reference sequence) yields SEHNR for CDR1 and FQNEAQ for CDR2. The CDR3 goes from the cysteine to the phenylalanine over 16 residues. The DNA shown is the 48-base CDR3, in frame from base 1.